These 10 T cell receptor beta chains were all obtained from the same sample, sequenced in a study of shared clonotypes between healthy human individuals. Repertoires were generated with immunoSEQ multiplex PCR, while TCRdb's copy carries only in-frame clones and drops some. The sample gives over a million clones, 95% to 99% of which show up once; approximately 0.45% is in the top ten. The source material was naive CD4+ T cells sorted from blood. Documented subset: CD45RA+ positively selected. Every receptor here comes from a man under 40 in good health.

Comment on this clone: This same CDR3 is encoded by further DNA sequences in the sample. The V gene is TRBV28, the J gene TRBJ1-2, with no clear D. Trimming took off 1 base at V and 6 bases at J, with 3 bases between the two ends. This CDR3 contains 11 residues. Germline V gene data show CDR1 as MDHEN and CDR2 as SYDVKM. The CDR3 is CASSLSHGYTF. In DNA form, the CDR3 reads TGTGCCAGCAGTTTATCCCATGGCTACACCTTC.

V and J are TRBV28 and TRBJ2-5; the D call may be TRBD1 or TRBD2 (5 bases each). CDR3 length: 14 residues. V lost 6 bases, J lost 5 bases, and 16 bases lay in between. Germline values: CDR1 MDHEN, CDR2 SYDVKM. The CDR3 loop is CASRPTRGRETQYF. CDR3 nucleotides: TGTGCCAGCAGACCAACGAGGGGACGGGAGACCCAGTACTTC.

The J gene is TRBJ2-7, the V gene TRBV27; 8 bases align to TRBD1. CDR1 MNHEY and CDR2 SMNVEV come from the germline V gene (reference sequence). Trimming took 5 bases from V and 3 from J; bases not matched to a gene: 12. CDR3 size: 16 residues. CDR3: CASSPRQGIVSYEQYF. CDR3 DNA: TGTGCCAGCAGTCCCCGACAGGGGATTGTGAGCTACGAGCAGTACTTC.

The rearrangement uses TRBV5-4 and TRBJ2-5, with no clear D. The CDR3 sequence is 15 residues long. Germline V CDR1 and CDR2: SGHNT, YYREEE (reference sequence). V gave up 3 bases and J gave up 4 bases, with 16 bases separating them. CDR3 nucleotides: TGTGCCAGCAGCTCAGGAACTATTCAGAGAGAGACCCAGTACTTC. The encoded protein is CASSSGTIQRETQYF.

The chain couples TRBV7-6 to TRBJ2-3, with TRBD2 identical over 9 bases. The CDR3 consists of 16 residues. Germline trimming cut 1 base from V and 3 bases from J; bases unmatched to any gene: 5. Looked up from germline, CDR1 is SGHVS and CDR2 is FNYEAQ. The CDR3 is CASSLGAAGGTDTQYF. The DNA of the CDR3 is TGTGCCAGCAGCTTAGGGGCTGCGGGAGGGACAGATACGCAGTATTTT.

As regards this clone: The identical CDR3 is also encoded by other nucleotide sequences in the sample. The V gene is TRBV28, the J gene TRBJ2-7; no clear D. Trimming cost V 4 bases and J 2 bases, with 6 bases left between them. Per germline, CDR1 MDHEN and CDR2 SYDVKM. The CDR3 covers 12 residues. CDR3 in DNA: TGTGCCAGCAGTTCCCCGGCCTACGAGCAGTACTTC. It yields the protein CASSSPAYEQYF.

In its sample, this clone was seen once. The chain joins TRBV7-9 to TRBJ2-7; D may correspond to TRBD1 or TRBD2 (5 bases each). Germline CDR1 is SEHNR and CDR2 is FQNEAQ (reference sequence). The CDR3 loop spans 14 amino acids. V gave up 2 bases and J gave up 4 bases, with 12 bases separating them. In nucleotides, the CDR3 is TGTGCCAGCAGCTTAAAGGGACCGACATACGAGCAGTACTTC. Protein product: CASSLKGPTYEQYF.

To note about this clone: Other DNA sequences within the sample encode an identical CDR3. The chain has TRBV9 and TRBJ2-1; no firm D call. The CDR3 loop spans 15 amino acids. In germline, CDR1 is SGDLS, CDR2 YYNGEE. V was trimmed by 3 bases and J by 0 bases, leaving 10 bases between them. CDR3 in amino acids: CASSDGGSSYNEQFF. The DNA of the CDR3 is TGTGCCAGCAGCGATGGCGGAAGCTCCTACAATGAGCAGTTCTTC.

V gene TRBV11-2 combines with J gene TRBJ2-7, with unresolved D. The germline V gene encodes CDR1 SGHAT and CDR2 FQNNGV. The CDR3 has 11 amino acids. V gave up 5 bases and J gave up 4 bases, with 6 bases separating them. CDR3 sequence: CASSAQYEQYF. CDR3 nucleotide sequence: TGTGCCAGCAGCGCCCAGTACGAGCAGTACTTC.

The chain is built from TRBV4-1 and TRBJ2-7; D is uncertain. V lost 1 base to trimming and J lost 4 bases, with 8 bases between them. The CDR3 contains 13 residues. The V gene's germline CDR1 is MGHRA and CDR2 YSYEKL. This CDR3 is CASSQVPVYEQYF. The CDR3 DNA reads as TGCGCCAGCAGCCAAGTTCCGGTTTACGAGCAGTACTTC.